This T cell receptor beta chain was sequenced in a study of OX40 agonist ivuxolimab in advanced cancers. The CDR3 extends over 13 amino acids. CDR1 is PRHDT and CDR2 is FYEKMQ in the germline V gene (reference sequence). Between the trimmed V and J ends, which lost 0 bases and 10 bases, there was a span of 12 bases. TCRdb's copy holds only in-frame clones and misses some; the assay was immunoSEQ multiplex PCR. The sample shows about 52,000 clones, roughly nine tenths of them seen only once. The TCR originated in an adult with an advanced solid tumor such as melanoma, head and neck, liver or kidney cancer. The chain combines TRBV13 with TRBJ1-1; no firm D call. Sequenced material: CD4+ or CD8+ T cells sorted from blood, taken in a trial of the OX40 agonist ivuxolimab. CDR3: CASSLGSEVGAFF. As DNA, the CDR3 is TGTGCCAGCAGCTTAGGCAGTGAGGTAGGAGCTTTCTTT.